These 9 T cell receptor beta chains originate from one sample sequenced in a study of blood T cells in healthy people across ages. Alongside a J-beta primer mix, a sample-barcoded 5' primer served in a second PCR lasting about 7 to 11 cycles. MiXCR, run by TCRdb on the 5' RACE reads, gives a single entry per CDR3 protein. The table includes 1.5 million to 2 million distinct CDR3 sequences, about 30% detected once. Sequencing input: blood. These receptor sequences come from a woman in her 30s in good health.

CDR3 bases: TGTGCCAGCAGCCGTAGCGTAGGGCAGAATGAGCAGTTCTTC. Amino acids: CASSRSVGQNEQFF. The V gene is TRBV27, the J gene TRBJ2-1, with D perhaps matching TRBD2 (5 bases). This CDR3 region has 14 residues. Trimming shortened V by 6 bases and J by 7 bases, and 16 bases separated the two germline ends. From germline, CDR1 is MNHEY and CDR2 SMNVEV (reference sequence).

As regards this clonotype: A much larger clone sits a single nucleotide away, making a read error possible. The chain uses TRBV20-1 and TRBJ2-1, with a tentative D call TRBD2 (6 bases). The J call may not be correct, given that the DNA end is closer to TRBJ2-7. The CDR3 extends over 15 amino acids. Germline V lookup: CDR1 DFQATT, CDR2 SNEGSKA (reference sequence). In nucleotides, the CDR3 is TGCAGTGCTAGTGAACGGGAGAGCTCCTACAATGAGCAGTACTTC. Translating it yields CSASERESSYNEQYF.

In this sample, this clonotype turned up many times. The chain joins TRBV6-4 to TRBJ2-7, with 9 bases matching TRBD1. The V gene end was trimmed by 3 bases and the J gene end by 2 bases; junction bases not matched to a gene: 8. Germline V lookup: CDR1 MRHNA, CDR2 SNTAGT. The length of the CDR3 is 16 residues. The CDR3 coding sequence is TGTGCCAGCAGTGAGCTGGCCGGGACAGGGACCTACGAGCAGTACTTC. Translation: CASSELAGTGTYEQYF.

This clonotype was counted a few times. The DNA is left out, because the CDR3 cannot be placed on it with certainty; the CDR3 is given as TCRdb lists it. This sequence joins TRBV12-3 or TRBV12-4 and TRBJ1-2; the D call in the table, TRBD1, was not verified against the DNA. With termini counted, the CDR3 has 13 amino acids. The CDR3 here is CASILGQGIRYTF.

V is TRBV7-6 and J is TRBJ1-1, with 7 bases fitting TRBD1. The CDR3 has 14 amino acids. Germline trimming cut 2 bases from V and 3 bases from J; bases unmatched to any gene: 3. Germline lookup yields CDR1 SGHVS and CDR2 FNYEAQ. The CDR3 loop reads CASSLRGQDTEAFF. In nucleotides, the CDR3 is TGTGCCAGCAGCTTAAGGGGGCAGGACACTGAAGCTTTCTTT.

Worth noting for this clonotype: As the CDR3 is not closed by the conserved phenylalanine or tryptophan, this likely results from a read error. CDR3 DNA: TGTGCCAGCAGTTTAGAGGCAGGGGGCAAAAACATTCAGTACTGC. It encodes CASSLEAGGKNIQYC. V and J are TRBV28 and TRBJ2-4, with 7 bases that match TRBD1. V shed 2 bases, J shed 3 bases, and the junction held 4 bases outside the gene matches. This CDR3 is 15 amino acids long. Germline V gene sequence: CDR1 MDHEN, CDR2 SYDVKM.

This clonotype has just a few counts. The chain links TRBV2 to TRBJ2-7; D is ambiguous. Deletions cut 3 bases from V and 3 bases from J, with 15 bases between. Germline loops: CDR1 SNHLY, CDR2 FYNNEI. This CDR3 is built from 15 residues. CDR3 nucleotide sequence: TGTGCCAGCAGTGAGGGCAGCTTAACTCTCTACGAGCAGTACTTC. It codes for CASSEGSLTLYEQYF.

V gene TRBV12-3 or TRBV12-4 combines with J gene TRBJ1-2; D not certain. The V and J ends lost 6 bases and 8 bases respectively, with 16 bases between them. This CDR3 region has 13 residues. The CDR3: CASRRASRGGYTF. The CDR3, as DNA: TGTGCCAGCAGGCGGGCCTCTCGCGGCGGCTACACCTTC.

This clonotype showed up just a few times. The chain links TRBV10-2 to TRBJ1-2; D might be TRBD1 (6 bases). The CDR3 is 13 residues long. Germline V gene data show CDR1 as WSHSY and CDR2 as SAAADI. With 0 bases removed from V and 7 bases from J, the gap between germline ends came to 9 bases. The CDR3 spells CASSESIQGGYTF. CDR3 in DNA: TGCGCCAGCAGTGAGTCGATACAGGGTGGCTACACCTTC.